What follows are 3 T cell receptor beta chains derived from one specimen sequenced in a study of blood T cells in healthy people across ages. The use of a sample-barcoded 5' primer and a J-beta primer mix characterized a second PCR of roughly 6 to 12 cycles. TCRdb itself ran the 5' RACE reads through MiXCR, one entry per CDR3 protein. The sample records 500,000 to 700,000 distinct CDR3 sequences, around 31% being singletons. Sequenced input: blood. The receptors come from a woman at least 80 years old in good health.

This clonotype was recorded many times. V usage is TRBV5-4 and J usage is TRBJ2-7; 7 bases fit TRBD1. This CDR3 spans 12 amino acids. Germline V gene data show CDR1 as SGHNT and CDR2 as YYREEE (reference sequence). V dropped 4 bases and J dropped 8; count of bases not matched to a gene: 6. The CDR3 DNA sequence: TGTGCCAGCAGCGTCCGGACAGGACAGCAGTACTTC. Translating gives CASSVRTGQQYF.

This clonotype was observed a few times. The J gene is TRBJ2-6, the V gene TRBV28; D is undetermined. CDR3 size: 18 residues. The germline CDR1 and CDR2 sequences are MDHEN and SYDVKM. Trimming stripped 2 bases from V and 0 bases from J, with 14 bases between. The CDR3 sequence is CASSLQLGGTSGANVLTF. CDR3 sequence (DNA): TGTGCCAGCAGTTTACAGCTGGGCGGCACCTCTGGGGCCAACGTCCTGACTTTC.

V gene TRBV18 combines with J gene TRBJ1-4, with a tentative D call TRBD1 (6 bases). V was trimmed by 4 bases and J by 8 bases, leaving 17 bases between them. Germline-derived CDR1 and CDR2 are KGHSH and LQKENI. The CDR3 covers 15 residues. The CDR3 nucleotides are TGTGCCAGCTCACACTCACAGGGATTGGGCGAAAAACTGTTTTTT. Translating it yields CASSHSQGLGEKLFF.